The rows below give T cell receptor beta chains drawn from one sample of a study of blood T cell repertoires in COVID-19. Generated by immunoSEQ multiplex PCR, the TCRdb table keeps only in-frame clones and is missing some. The sample has 300,000 to 400,000 clones, about nine tenths seen once; the top ten hold 2.6%. Sequenced material: PBMCs or T cells enriched from blood (not recorded which). The receptor source for this set is a man between 60 and 75 years old who had recovered from COVID-19. CDR3s include the opening cysteine and the closing phenylalanine or tryptophan. The order of the fields is J gene, clone size, V gene, D gene, CDR3 DNA, CDR3 protein. D genes are given only for firm matches. Clone size is given for some rows only: seen once, a few or many times, or a class if the clone is expanded.

TRBJ2-2 . TRBV7-3 . TGTGCCAGCAGCTTAGCCCCCGGGAACCGGGGGACCGGGGAGCTGTTTTTT CASSLAPGNRGTGELFF
TRBJ2-5 . TRBV12-3/TRBV12-4 TRBD1 TGTGCCAGCAGTTGGGACAGGCAAGAGACCCAGTACTTC CASSWDRQETQYF
TRBJ2-3 . TRBV29-1 TRBD2 TGCAGCGTGAGCGGGGGCGCAGATACGCAGTATTTT CSVSGGADTQYF
TRBJ1-1 . TRBV29-1 . TGCAGCGTTCCAAGGGGTGACAGCCTGAACACTGAAGCTTTCTTT CSVPRGDSLNTEAFF
TRBJ2-1 once TRBV6-5 TRBD2 TGTGCCAGCAGTTGGACTAGCGGGGGCCTCGGTGAGCAGTTCTTC CASSWTSGGLGEQFF
TRBJ1-2 . TRBV11-1 . TGTGCCAGCAGCCCCGACACGGGGATTGGCGGCTATGGCTACACCTTC CASSPDTGIGGYGYTF
TRBJ2-3 . TRBV29-1 . TGCAGTACGACAAACTATACGCAGTATTTT CSTTNYTQYF
TRBJ2-7 . TRBV9 . TGTGCCAGCAGCGTAGGGAGCCGGGGTTCCCCCTCCTACGAGCAGTACTTC CASSVGSRGSPSYEQYF
TRBJ1-1 . TRBV9 . TGTGCCAGCAGCGTAGGTGGGAGAACTGAAGCTTTCTTT CASSVGGRTEAFF
TRBJ2-3 . TRBV6-6 TRBD2 TGTGCCAGCATCTACAGGGGCGGGAGGGCTTCAGATACGCAGTATTTT CASIYRGGRASDTQYF
TRBJ2-1 . TRBV4-1 TRBD2 TGCGCCAGCAGCCAGGGACTAGCGGCGGGGTGGAATGAGCAGTTCTTC CASSQGLAAGWNEQFF
TRBJ2-7 . TRBV10-3 TRBD1 TGTGCCATCAGTGAGTCGGGACAGTCCTACGAGCAGTACTTC CAISESGQSYEQYF
TRBJ2-3 once TRBV5-6 TRBD2 TGTGCCAGCAGCTCTTGGACTAGCGGGATAACAGATACGCAGTATTTT CASSSWTSGITDTQYF
TRBJ2-7 . TRBV5-1 TRBD1 TGCGCCAGCAGCTTCGGGACAGGGGCGTACGAGCAGTACTTC CASSFGTGAYEQYF
TRBJ1-6 . TRBV28 . TGTGCCAGCAGTATGCCCTCACAGGGTTATAATTCACCCCTCCACTTT CASSMPSQGYNSPLHF
TRBJ2-3 once TRBV5-1 . TGCGCCAGCAGCCCCGGAGGGGTTATGGATACGCAGTATTTT CASSPGGVMDTQYF
TRBJ2-3 once TRBV6-4 TRBD2 TGTGCCAGCAGTGAACTAGCGGGAACTACAGATACGCAGTATTTT CASSELAGTTDTQYF
TRBJ1-3 . TRBV5-1 . TGCGCCAGCAGCCTCGGACACATCTCTGGAAACACCATATATTTT CASSLGHISGNTIYF
TRBJ2-5 . TRBV15 . TGTGCCACCAGCAGAGGGGACGACAGGAGTGGGACCCAGTACTTC CATSRGDDRSGTQYF
TRBJ2-7 few TRBV6-5 . TGTGCCAGCAGTCCCGGGGGAGACGGTCTCAAGTACTTC CASSPGGDGLKYF
TRBJ1-2 . TRBV4-3 . TGCGCCAGCAGCCAAACCCATATAGGGGGTGGCTACACCTTC CASSQTHIGGGYTF
TRBJ2-7 . TRBV4-3 . TGCGCCAGCAGCCAAGGCACAGGAAACTACGAGCAGTACTTC CASSQGTGNYEQYF